The present entry profiles one T cell receptor (beta chain) with its context. Its antigen is unidentified. TCRdb's table, derived via immunoSEQ multiplex PCR, lists solely in-frame clones and lacks some. The table shows some 320,000 clones, with approximately 86% occurring only once. These data belong to a study of cytomegalovirus exposure and HLA in healthy donors. Points from the study as a whole: Cytomegalovirus association was listed for 150 or so TCR beta chains. According to a later analysis, TCR clusters from the first cohort tended to co-occur in the 120 or so validation repertoires.

Input material: PBMCs. This sequence originates from a woman aged 25 to 45 in good health and CMV-seropositive.

DNA for the CDR3: TGTGCCAGCTCAAATCAGAAGACTGGGGCCAACGTCCTGACTTTC. Its protein product is CASSNQKTGANVLTF. V and J are TRBV18 and TRBJ2-6; no clear D gene. CDR1 and CDR2 (germline): KGHSH, LQKENI. The CDR3 is made up of 15 amino acids. V lost 5 bases, J lost 2 bases, and 10 bases lay in between.